This T cell receptor beta chain is from a study of shared clonotypes between healthy human individuals. As defined, naive CD8 cells were CD45RO-negative and positively selected for CCR7, with terminally differentiated effector memory CD45RA+ cells excluded. Generated by immunoSEQ multiplex PCR, the TCRdb table keeps only in-frame clones and is missing some. Here the sample spans about 2 million clones, roughly 95% being singletons. Looked up from germline, CDR1 is MNHEY and CDR2 is SMNVEV (reference sequence). The CDR3 length is 15 residues. V gave up 5 bases and J gave up 3 bases, with 14 bases separating them.

Sequenced sample: naive CD8+ T cells sorted from blood. V is TRBV27 and J is TRBJ2-1; possibly TRBD1 for D (7 bases). The receptor comes from a man aged 18-30 years in good health. In nucleotides, the CDR3 is TGTGCCAGCAGTCAGGGGGGAGGTCACTACAATGAGCAGTTCTTC. Its translation is CASSQGGGHYNEQFF.